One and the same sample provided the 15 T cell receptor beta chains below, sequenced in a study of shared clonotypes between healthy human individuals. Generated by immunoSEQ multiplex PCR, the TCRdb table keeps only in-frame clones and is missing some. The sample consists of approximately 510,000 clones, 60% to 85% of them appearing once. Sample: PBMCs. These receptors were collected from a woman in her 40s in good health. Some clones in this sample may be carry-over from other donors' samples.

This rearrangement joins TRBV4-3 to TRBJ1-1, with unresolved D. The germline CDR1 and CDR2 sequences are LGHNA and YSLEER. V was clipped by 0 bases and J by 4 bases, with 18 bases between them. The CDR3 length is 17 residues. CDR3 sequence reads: CASSQDFREGSTTEAFF. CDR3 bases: TGCGCCAGCAGCCAAGATTTCCGCGAGGGCTCTACCACTGAAGCTTTCTTT.

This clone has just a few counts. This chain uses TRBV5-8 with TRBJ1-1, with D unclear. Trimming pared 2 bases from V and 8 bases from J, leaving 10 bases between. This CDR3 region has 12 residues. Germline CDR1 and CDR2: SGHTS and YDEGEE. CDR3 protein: CASSLKRREAFF. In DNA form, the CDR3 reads TGTGCCAGCAGCTTAAAGAGAAGGGAAGCTTTCTTT. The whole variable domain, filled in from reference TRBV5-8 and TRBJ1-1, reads EAGVTQSPTHLIKTRGQQATLRCSPISGHTSVYWYQQALGLGLQFLLWYDEGEERNRGNFPPRFSGRQFPNYSSELNVNALELEDSALYLCASSLKRREAFFGQGTRLTVV.

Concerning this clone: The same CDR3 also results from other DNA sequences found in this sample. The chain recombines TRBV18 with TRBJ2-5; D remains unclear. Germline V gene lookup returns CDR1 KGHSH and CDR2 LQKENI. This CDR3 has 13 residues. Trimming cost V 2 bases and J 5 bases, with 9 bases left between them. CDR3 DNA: TGTGCCAGCTCACCATCTGGGTTGGAGACCCAGTACTTC. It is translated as CASSPSGLETQYF.

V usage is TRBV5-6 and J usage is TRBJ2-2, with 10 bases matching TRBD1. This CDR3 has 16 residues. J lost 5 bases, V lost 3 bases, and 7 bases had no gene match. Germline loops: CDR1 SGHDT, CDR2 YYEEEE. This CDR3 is CASSSTRDRGTGELFF. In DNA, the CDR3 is TGTGCCAGCAGCTCGACCCGGGACAGGGGAACCGGGGAGCTGTTTTTT.

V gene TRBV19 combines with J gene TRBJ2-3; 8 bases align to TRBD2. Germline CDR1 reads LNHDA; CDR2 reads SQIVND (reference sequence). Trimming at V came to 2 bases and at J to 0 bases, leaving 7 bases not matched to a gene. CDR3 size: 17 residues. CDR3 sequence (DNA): TGTGCCAGTAGTATACTACGGACTAGCCCTAGCACAGATACGCAGTATTTT. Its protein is CASSILRTSPSTDTQYF.

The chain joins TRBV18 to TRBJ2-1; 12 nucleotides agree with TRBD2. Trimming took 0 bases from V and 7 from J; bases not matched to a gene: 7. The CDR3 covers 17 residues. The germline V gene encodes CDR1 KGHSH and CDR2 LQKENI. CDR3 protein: CASSPPASGRVGNEQFF. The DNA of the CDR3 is TGTGCCAGCTCACCACCGGCTAGCGGGAGGGTCGGGAATGAGCAGTTCTTC.

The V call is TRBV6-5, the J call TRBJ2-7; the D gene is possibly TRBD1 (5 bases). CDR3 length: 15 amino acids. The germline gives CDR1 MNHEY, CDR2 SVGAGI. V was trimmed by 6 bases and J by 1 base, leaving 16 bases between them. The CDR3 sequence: CASSQGHTSSYEQYF. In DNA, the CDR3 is TGTGCCAGCAGCCAAGGACATACATCATCCTACGAGCAGTACTTC.

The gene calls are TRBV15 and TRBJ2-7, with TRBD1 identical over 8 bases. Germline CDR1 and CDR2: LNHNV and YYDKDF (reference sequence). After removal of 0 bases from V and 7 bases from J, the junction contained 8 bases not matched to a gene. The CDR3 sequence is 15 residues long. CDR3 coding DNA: TGTGCCACCAGCAGAGAGGGCAGGGGGCTGGAAGAGCAGTACTTC. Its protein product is CATSREGRGLEEQYF. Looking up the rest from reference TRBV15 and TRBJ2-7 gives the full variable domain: DAMVIQNPRYQVTQFGKPVTLSCSQTLNHNVMYWYQQKSSQAPKLLFHYYDKDFNNEADTPDNFQSRRPNTSFCFLDIRSPGLGDTAMYLCATSREGRGLEEQYFGPGTRLTVT.

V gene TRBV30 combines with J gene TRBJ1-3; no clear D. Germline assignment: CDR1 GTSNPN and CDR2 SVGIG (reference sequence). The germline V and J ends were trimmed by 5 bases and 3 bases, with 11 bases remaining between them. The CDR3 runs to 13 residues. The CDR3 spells CAWAALLGNTIYF. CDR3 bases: TGTGCCTGGGCGGCATTACTTGGAAACACCATATATTTT.

Written as DNA, the CDR3 is TGTGCCAGCAGCTTTTCACGGGCTAGCCGAAACGGGGAGCTGTTTTTT. Its protein product is CASSFSRASRNGELFF. The J gene is TRBJ2-2, the V gene TRBV7-2; tentatively, D is TRBD2 (5 bases). The CDR3 totals 16 residues. Per germline, CDR1 SGHTA and CDR2 FQGNSA. Trimming left V 3 bases short and J 7 bases short, with 18 bases between. Using reference TRBV7-2 and TRBJ2-2 for the parts outside the CDR3, the full variable domain is GAGVSQSPSNKVTEKGKDVELRCDPISGHTALYWYRQSLGQGLEFLIYFQGNSAPDKSGLPSDRFSAERTGGSVSTLTIQRTQQEDSAVYLCASSFSRASRNGELFFGEGSRLTVL.

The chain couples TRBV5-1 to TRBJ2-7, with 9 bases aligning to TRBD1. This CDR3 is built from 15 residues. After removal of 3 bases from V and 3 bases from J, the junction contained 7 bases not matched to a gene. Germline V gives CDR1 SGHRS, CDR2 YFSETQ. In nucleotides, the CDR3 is TGCGCCAGCAGCTCTATACCGGGACAGGGCTACGAGCAGTACTTC. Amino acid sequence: CASSSIPGQGYEQYF.

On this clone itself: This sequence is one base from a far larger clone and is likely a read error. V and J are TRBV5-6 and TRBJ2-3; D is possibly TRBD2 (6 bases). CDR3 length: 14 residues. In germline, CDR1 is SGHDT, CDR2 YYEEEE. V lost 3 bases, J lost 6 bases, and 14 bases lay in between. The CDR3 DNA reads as TGTGCCAGCAGCTGGACGGGAGTCCCGGATACGCAGTATTTT. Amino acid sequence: CASSWTGVPDTQYF.

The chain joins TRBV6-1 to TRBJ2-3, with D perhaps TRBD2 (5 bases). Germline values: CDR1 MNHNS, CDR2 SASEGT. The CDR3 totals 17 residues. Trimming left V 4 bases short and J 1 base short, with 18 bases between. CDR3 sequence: CASSARRPGSGTDTQYF. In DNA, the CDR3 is TGTGCCAGCAGTGCCCGTCGTCCGGGGTCGGGCACAGATACGCAGTATTTT.

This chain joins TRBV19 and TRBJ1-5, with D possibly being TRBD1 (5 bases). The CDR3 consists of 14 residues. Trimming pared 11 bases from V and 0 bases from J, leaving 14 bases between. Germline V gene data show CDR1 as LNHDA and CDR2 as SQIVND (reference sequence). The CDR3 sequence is CAGSQGYSNQPQHF. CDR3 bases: TGTGCCGGCTCGCAGGGTTATAGCAATCAGCCCCAGCATTTT.

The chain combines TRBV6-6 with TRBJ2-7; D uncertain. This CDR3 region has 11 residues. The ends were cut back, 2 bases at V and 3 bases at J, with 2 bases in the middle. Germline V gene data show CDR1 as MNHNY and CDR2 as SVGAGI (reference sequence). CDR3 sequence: CASSYDYEQYF. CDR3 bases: TGTGCCAGCAGTTACGACTACGAGCAGTACTTC.